These T cell receptor beta chains were read from a single sample in a study of cytomegalovirus exposure and HLA in healthy donors. Profiled with immunoSEQ multiplex PCR; TCRdb holds only in-frame clones, not every one. The sample contains tens of thousands of clones, about 97% of which appear only once. The sequencing input was PBMCs. The source is a woman aged 18-29 years in good health and CMV-seropositive. Each CDR3 is given with its conserved first and last residue. A D gene is named only where the DNA matches it firmly. Where a row states a size, it is once, few, many or the class of an expanded clone; other rows omit it.

V,size,J,D,DNA,CDR3
TRBV27,.,TRBJ2-1,.,TGTGCCAGCAGCCTGGACGGGAGCTCCTACAATGAGCAGTTCTTC,CASSLDGSSYNEQFF
TRBV28,.,TRBJ2-1,TRBD2,TGTGCCAGCAGTGCGGGACTAGCGGGCTACAATGAGCAGTTCTTC,CASSAGLAGYNEQFF
TRBV7-6,.,TRBJ2-7,TRBD2,TGTGCCAGCAGCTTAACTAGCGGAACTTCCTACGAGCAGTACTTC,CASSLTSGTSYEQYF
TRBV9,.,TRBJ2-5,.,TGTGCCAGCAGCTCGGACAGTGGTCAAGAGACCCAGTACTTC,CASSSDSGQETQYF
TRBV7-9,.,TRBJ2-7,.,TGTGCCAGCAGCTTAGGGTCAGGGTTTGACGAGCAGTACTTC,CASSLGSGFDEQYF
TRBV27,once,TRBJ1-4,TRBD1,TGTGCCAGCAGCGGACAGGCGGCTAATGAAAAACTGTTTTTT,CASSGQAANEKLFF
TRBV28,once,TRBJ2-1,TRBD1,TGTGCCAGCAGGAAGCTCAATTGGACAGGGGTAAATGAGCAGTTCTTC,CASRKLNWTGVNEQFF
TRBV9,.,TRBJ1-1,TRBD1,TGTGCCAGCAGCGTGACAGGGGGCGGCACTGAAGCTTTCTTT,CASSVTGGGTEAFF
TRBV5-1,.,TRBJ1-3,TRBD1,TGCGCCAGCAGCTTGGCCACCTCGGGACAGCTCCACTCTGGAAACACCATATATTTT,CASSLATSGQLHSGNTIYF
TRBV9,.,TRBJ2-5,.,TGTGCCAGCAAAAAAGGGGCCGGGTCCGAGACCCAGTACTTC,CASKKGAGSETQYF
TRBV4-1,.,TRBJ1-2,.,TGCGCCAGCAGCCAGACGATCACAGGGACCTATGGCTACACCTTC,CASSQTITGTYGYTF
TRBV2,.,TRBJ2-7,.,TGTGCCAGCAATACCCAGGAAGACGAGCAGTACTTC,CASNTQEDEQYF
TRBV13,.,TRBJ2-4,.,TGTGCCAGCAGCCTTCGCGCCGCCCCCACGGACATTCAGTACTTC,CASSLRAAPTDIQYF
TRBV7-9,few,TRBJ1-4,TRBD1,TGTGCCAGCAGGTCTACAGGGGAATCTGAAAAACTGTTTTTT,CASRSTGESEKLFF
TRBV2,once,TRBJ1-4,.,TGTGCCAGCAGGAAAAATCCGGGGGTGGAGGAAAAACTGTTTTTT,CASRKNPGVEEKLFF
TRBV7-9,.,TRBJ2-4,.,TGTGCCAGCACCCTAAACAGAACAGGGTGGAACATTCAGTACTTC,CASTLNRTGWNIQYF
TRBV4-1,.,TRBJ2-3,TRBD1,TGCGCCAGCAGCCAAGGGTACAGGGGAAGGGCAGATACGCAGTATTTT,CASSQGYRGRADTQYF
TRBV6-1,.,TRBJ2-3,.,TGTGCCAGCCTTAAAGATACGCAGTATTTT,CASLKDTQYF
TRBV18,.,TRBJ2-1,TRBD2,TGTGCCAGCTCGAAGGCGGGAGAGTTGAATGAGCAGTTCTTC,CASSKAGELNEQFF
TRBV11-3,.,TRBJ2-5,.,TGTGCCAGCAGCTTAGAGACTGAGACCCAGTACTTC,CASSLETETQYF
TRBV2,.,TRBJ2-7,.,TGTGCCAGCAGTGCCGGTTACTACGAGCAGTACTTC,CASSAGYYEQYF
TRBV6-1,.,TRBJ1-2,.,TGTGCCAGCAGTGAAGCGGGAAGGGGCTATGGCTACACCTTC,CASSEAGRGYGYTF
TRBV10-3,.,TRBJ2-3,.,TGTGCCATCAGTGAGTCGGTACTCACAGATACGCAGTATTTT,CAISESVLTDTQYF
TRBV19,.,TRBJ2-1,.,TGTGCCAGTAGTATGGAGGGCCGCTCCTACAATGAGCAGTTCTTC,CASSMEGRSYNEQFF
TRBV5-6,.,TRBJ1-1,TRBD1,TGTGCCAGCAGCTTGGAGGGGGGAACAGGGGTTACTGAAGCTTTCTTT,CASSLEGGTGVTEAFF
TRBV10-3,.,TRBJ2-1,.,TGTGCCATCAGGGAGGGGGGGGGAGTTACCTACAATGAGCAGTTCTTC,CAIREGGGVTYNEQFF
TRBV5-4,.,TRBJ2-7,TRBD1,TGTGCCAGCAGCTTGGGACAGGGCCTTTCCTACGAGCAGTACTTC,CASSLGQGLSYEQYF